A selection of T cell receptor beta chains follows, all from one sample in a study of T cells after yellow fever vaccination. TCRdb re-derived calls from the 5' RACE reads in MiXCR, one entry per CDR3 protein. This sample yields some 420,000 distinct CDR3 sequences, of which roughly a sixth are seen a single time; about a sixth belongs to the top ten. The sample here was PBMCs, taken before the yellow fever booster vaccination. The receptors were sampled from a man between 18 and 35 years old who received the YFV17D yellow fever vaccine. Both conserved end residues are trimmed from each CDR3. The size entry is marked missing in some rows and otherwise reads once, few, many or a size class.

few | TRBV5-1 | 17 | ASRPSRDLPDRGANVLT
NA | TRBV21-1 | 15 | ASSVTSRDRESYEQY
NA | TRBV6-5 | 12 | ASSYRIGSYEQY
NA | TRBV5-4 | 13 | ASSPKAQGNTEAF
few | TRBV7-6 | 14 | ASSRPRGGSYNEQF
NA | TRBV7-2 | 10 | ASSWANQPQH
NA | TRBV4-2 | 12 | ASSRSVSTDTQY
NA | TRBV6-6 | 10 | ASRAQGSPLH
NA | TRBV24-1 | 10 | ATSDYRYTQY
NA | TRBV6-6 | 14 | ASNLKDRDYNSPLH
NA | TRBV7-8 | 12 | ASSLEGAFFEQF
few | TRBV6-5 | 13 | ASSYGSGGYNEQF
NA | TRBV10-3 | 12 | AISDPDGAYGYT
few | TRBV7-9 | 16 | ASSSLRSDREGTDTQY
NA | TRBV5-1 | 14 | ASRSEPGQPYQPQH
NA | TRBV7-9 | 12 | ASSPRGGGNIQY
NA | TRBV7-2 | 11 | ASCGQSTDTQY
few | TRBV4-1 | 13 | ASSVQGAIGDTQY
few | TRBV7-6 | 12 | ASSLRALGTEAF
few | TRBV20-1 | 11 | SARTGRDEKLF
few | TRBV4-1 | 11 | ASSHPESYEQY
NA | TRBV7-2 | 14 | ASSSAVGQGAYGYT
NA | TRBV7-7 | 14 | ASSRGRSSYNSPLH
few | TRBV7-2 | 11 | ASSLAHGHEQY
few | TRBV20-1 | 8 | CSGFETQY
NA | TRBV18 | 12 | ASSPSRENGELF
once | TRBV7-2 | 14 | ASSSRGGATTGGYT
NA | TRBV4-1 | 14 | ASSQDRGPQSYGYT
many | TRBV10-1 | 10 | ASSGAGGEQY
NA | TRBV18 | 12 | ASSPTGEVYEQY
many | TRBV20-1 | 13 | STQGTSGNTDTQY
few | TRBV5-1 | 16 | ASSLGLPLRDPKNIQY
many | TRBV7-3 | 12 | ASSSHLGTDTQY
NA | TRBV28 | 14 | ASSAGQGIGIGGYT
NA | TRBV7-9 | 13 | ASSSPLKGDNEQF
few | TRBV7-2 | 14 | ASSLMGGGALETQY
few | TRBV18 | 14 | ASSPPGHRRIYEQY
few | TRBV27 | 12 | ASSIGQRYNEQF
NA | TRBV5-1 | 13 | ASSLDGGSNSPLH
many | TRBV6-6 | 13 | ASIPPGVADTEAF
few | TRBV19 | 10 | ASGEVSRGYT
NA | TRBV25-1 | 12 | ASSLTTGFSEAF
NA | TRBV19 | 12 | ASCRGLVTDTQY
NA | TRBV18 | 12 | ASSIGRYQETQY
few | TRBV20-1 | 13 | SARDWSGTVYGYT
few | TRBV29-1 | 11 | SVGTSPLNEQF
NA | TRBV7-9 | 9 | ASSRYTEAF
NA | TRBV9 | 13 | ASSPSGRENTEAF
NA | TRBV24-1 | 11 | ATRDRGRSEAF
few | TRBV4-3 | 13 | ASSQVQGAYNEQF
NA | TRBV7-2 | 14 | ASSLSGQGWDNEQF
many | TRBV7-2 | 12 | ASSSQLGGYEQY
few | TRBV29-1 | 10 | SVDPGTDTQY